The next 6 T cell receptor beta chains were all read from a single sample in a study of T cell responses to AZD1222 COVID-19 vaccine (dated by TCRdb to the early 2020s). The time point label for this specimen denotes: about 28 days (+/-7) after the second vaccine dose. Preparation of the library involved the immunoSEQ multiplex PCR assay. The source is immuneACCESS, and TCRdb retained only in-frame sequences with V and J called. Part of the clones is not carried over; for the studies checked, unresolved V genes explain less than half of this, and the remainder is unexplained. Within this sample are about 120,000 clones, with 70% to 90% of them counted one time only. The ten top clones hold 2.5% to 3.5% of the sample. This specimen consisted of peripheral blood, obtained 28 days after the second AZD1222 dose. These receptors all stem from an adult who received the AZD1222 COVID-19 vaccine.

This chain connects TRBV6-1 to TRBJ1-2; D possibly corresponds to TRBD1 (5 bases). CDR1 and CDR2 (germline): MNHNS, SASEGT. Trimming cost V 3 bases and J 0 bases, with 11 bases left between them. The CDR3 sequence is 15 residues long. CDR3: CASSDQATANYGYTF. The DNA of the CDR3 is TGTGCCAGCAGTGACCAGGCGACAGCTAACTATGGCTACACCTTC.

V is TRBV3-1 (or the pseudogene TRBV3-2) and J is TRBJ2-2, with 8 bases matching TRBD2. Germline CDR1 and CDR2: LGHDT and YNNKEL (reference sequence). V lost 0 bases, J lost 5 bases, and 11 bases stayed unmatched. This CDR3 has 18 residues. As DNA, the CDR3 is TGTGCCAGCAGCCAAGATAGAGGGACTAGGGGAGGGACCGGGGAGCTGTTTTTT. Amino acid sequence: CASSQDRGTRGGTGELFF.

The chain has TRBV19 and TRBJ2-7; possibly TRBD1 or TRBD2 for D (5 bases each). The CDR3 is made up of 15 amino acids. Trimming took off 3 bases at V and 3 bases at J, with 15 bases between the two ends. The V gene's germline CDR1 is LNHDA and CDR2 SQIVND (reference sequence). CDR3 in amino acids: CASSISGDGNYEQYF. The CDR3 DNA reads TGTGCCAGTAGTATCTCCGGGGACGGAAACTACGAGCAGTACTTC.

As DNA, the CDR3 is TGTGCCAGCAGCTCCCGGGACATGGAACACCAGTACTTC. Its protein product is CASSSRDMEHQYF. The V call is TRBV5-4, the J call TRBJ2-5, with D maybe TRBD1 (6 bases). The CDR3 is made up of 13 amino acids. Between the trimmed V and J ends, which lost 3 bases and 10 bases, there was a span of 16 bases. CDR1 and CDR2 (germline): SGHNT, YYREEE (reference sequence).

The chain recombines TRBV4-1 with TRBJ1-6, with D hard to call. The CDR3 spans 17 residues. V dropped 1 base and J dropped 3 bases, with 13 bases sitting between them. Looked up from germline, CDR1 is MGHRA and CDR2 is YSYEKL. DNA for the CDR3: TGCGCCAGCAGCCAAGCGAACGTCCCGAACTATAATTCACCCCTCCACTTT. It is translated as CASSQANVPNYNSPLHF.

The rearrangement links TRBV5-1 to TRBJ2-3; possibly TRBD1 for D (5 bases). The germline CDR1 and CDR2 sequences are SGHRS and YFSETQ. CDR3 length: 14 amino acids. V lost 2 bases to trimming and J lost 3 bases, with 10 bases between them. CDR3: CASSFRAATDTQYF. The CDR3 DNA sequence: TGCGCCAGCAGCTTCAGGGCCGCTACAGATACGCAGTATTTT. The variable domain in full, completed from reference TRBV5-1 and TRBJ2-3, reads KAGVTQTPRYLIKTRGQQVTLSCSPISGHRSVSWYQQTPGQGLQFLFEYFSETQRNKGNFPGRFSGRQFSNSRSEMNVSTLELGDSALYLCASSFRAATDTQYFGPGTRLTVL.